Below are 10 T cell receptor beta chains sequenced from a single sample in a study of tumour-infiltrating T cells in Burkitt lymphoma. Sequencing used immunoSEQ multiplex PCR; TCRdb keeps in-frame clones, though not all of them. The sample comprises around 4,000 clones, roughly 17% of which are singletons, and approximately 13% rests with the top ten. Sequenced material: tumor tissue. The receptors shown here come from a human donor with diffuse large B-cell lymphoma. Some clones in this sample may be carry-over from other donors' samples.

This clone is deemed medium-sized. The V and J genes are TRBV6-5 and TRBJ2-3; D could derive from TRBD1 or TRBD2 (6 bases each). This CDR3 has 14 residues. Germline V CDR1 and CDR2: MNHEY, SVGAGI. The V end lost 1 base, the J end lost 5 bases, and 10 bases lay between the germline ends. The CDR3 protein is CASSYWGAVDTQYF. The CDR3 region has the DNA TGTGCCAGCAGTTACTGGGGGGCGGTAGATACGCAGTATTTT.

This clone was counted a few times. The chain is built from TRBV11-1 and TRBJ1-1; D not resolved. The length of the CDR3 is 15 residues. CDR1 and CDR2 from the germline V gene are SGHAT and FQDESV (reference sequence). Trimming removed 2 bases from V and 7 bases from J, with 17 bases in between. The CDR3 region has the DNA TGTGCCAGCAGCTTACGAAGGGCAGGTGGAAGTGAAGCTTTCTTT. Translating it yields CASSLRRAGGSEAFF.

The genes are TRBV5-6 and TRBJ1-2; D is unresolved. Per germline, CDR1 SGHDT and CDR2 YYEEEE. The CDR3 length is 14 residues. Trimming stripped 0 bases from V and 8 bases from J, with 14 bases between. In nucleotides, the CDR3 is TGTGCCAGCAGCTTGGACGCCGCTCCAAGGGGCTACACCTTC. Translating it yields CASSLDAAPRGYTF.

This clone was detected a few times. CDR3 residues: CATGIPGRNYEQYF. The CDR3 coding sequence is TGTGCCACCGGAATCCCGGGACGGAACTACGAGCAGTACTTC. The V gene is TRBV7-9, the J gene TRBJ2-7; D might be TRBD1 or TRBD2, each matching 5 bases. V was shortened by 10 bases and J by 3 bases, with 19 bases between the two germline ends. Germline CDR1 is SEHNR and CDR2 is FQNEAQ (reference sequence). The CDR3 covers 14 residues.

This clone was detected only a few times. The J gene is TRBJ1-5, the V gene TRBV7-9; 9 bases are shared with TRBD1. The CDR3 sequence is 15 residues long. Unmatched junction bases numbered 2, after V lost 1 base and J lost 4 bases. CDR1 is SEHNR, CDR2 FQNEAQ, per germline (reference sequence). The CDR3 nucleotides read TGTGCCAGCAGCTTAGGTGGGACAGGGAATCAGCCCCAGCATTTT. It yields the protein CASSLGGTGNQPQHF.

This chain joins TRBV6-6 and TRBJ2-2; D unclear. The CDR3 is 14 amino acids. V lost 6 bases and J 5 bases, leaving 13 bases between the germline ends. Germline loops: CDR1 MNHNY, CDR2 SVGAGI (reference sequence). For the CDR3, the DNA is TGTGCCAGCAGCAATTACATTGGAACCGGGGAGCTGTTTTTT. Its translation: CASSNYIGTGELFF.

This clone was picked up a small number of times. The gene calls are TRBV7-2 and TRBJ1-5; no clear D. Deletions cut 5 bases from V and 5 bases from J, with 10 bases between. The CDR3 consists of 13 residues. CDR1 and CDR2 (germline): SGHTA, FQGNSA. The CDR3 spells CASSLYMDQPQHF. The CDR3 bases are TGTGCCAGCAGCCTATATATGGATCAGCCCCAGCATTTT.

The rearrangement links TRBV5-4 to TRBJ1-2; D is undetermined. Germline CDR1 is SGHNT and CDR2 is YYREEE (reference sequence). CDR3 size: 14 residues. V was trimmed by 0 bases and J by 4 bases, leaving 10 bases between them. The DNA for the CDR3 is TGTGCCAGCAGCTTGGTGTCAGCCAGCTATGGCTACACCTTC. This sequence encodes CASSLVSASYGYTF. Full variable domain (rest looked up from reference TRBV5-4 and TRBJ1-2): ETGVTQSPTHLIKTRGQQVTLRCSSQSGHNTVSWYQQALGQGPQFIFQYYREEENGRGNFPPRFSGLQFPNYSSELNVNALELDDSALYLCASSLVSASYGYTFGSGTRLTVV.

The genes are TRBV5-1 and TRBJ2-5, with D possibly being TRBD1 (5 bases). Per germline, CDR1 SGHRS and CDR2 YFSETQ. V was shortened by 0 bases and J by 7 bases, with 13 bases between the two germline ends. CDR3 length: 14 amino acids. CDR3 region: CASSLEGAEVTQYF. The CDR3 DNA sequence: TGCGCCAGCAGCTTGGAAGGGGCGGAAGTGACCCAGTACTTC.

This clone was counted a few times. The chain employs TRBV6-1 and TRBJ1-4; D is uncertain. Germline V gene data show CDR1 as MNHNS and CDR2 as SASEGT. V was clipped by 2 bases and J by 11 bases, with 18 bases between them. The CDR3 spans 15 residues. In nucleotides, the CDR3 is TGTGCCAGCAGTGAATACCAGTTACTGCGCGGGAAACTGTTTTTT. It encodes CASSEYQLLRGKLFF.